These 17 T cell receptor beta chains were sequenced from one sample in a study of cytomegalovirus exposure and HLA in healthy donors listed by TCRdb under 2017. Libraries were prepared through the immunoSEQ multiplex PCR assay. For the multiplex PCR, a mixture combining 60 forward primers for TCR Vbeta segments and 13 reverse primers for TCR Jbeta segments was used. The source is immuneACCESS, and TCRdb retained only in-frame sequences with V and J called. Part of the clones is not carried over; for the studies checked, unresolved V genes explain less than half of this, and the remainder is unexplained. This sample gives approximately 130,000 clones in total; more than 80% of them show up just once. The ten largest clones capture 6% to 8% of the sample. The sequenced sample consisted of PBMCs. The receptor source for this set is a woman aged 30 to 39 in good health and CMV-seropositive.

This chain's CDR3 is CASSSADSSGANVLTF. Written as DNA, the CDR3 is TGTGCCAGCAGTTCCGCGGACAGCTCTGGGGCCAACGTCCTGACTTTC. V is TRBV6-5 and J is TRBJ2-6, with D possibly matching TRBD1 (6 bases). Trimming removed 4 bases at V and 0 bases at J, with 10 bases between. The CDR3 sequence is 16 residues long. CDR1 and CDR2 from the germline V gene are MNHEY and SVGAGI.

The chain recombines TRBV6-5 with TRBJ1-5; tentatively, D is TRBD1 (5 bases). Looked up from germline, CDR1 is MNHEY and CDR2 is SVGAGI. Between the trimmed V and J ends, which lost 8 bases and 0 bases, there was a span of 8 bases. This CDR3 contains 13 residues. The CDR3 loop is CASRGYSNQPQHF. For the CDR3, the DNA is TGTGCCAGCCGGGGGTATAGCAATCAGCCCCAGCATTTT.

The rearrangement uses TRBV6-1 and TRBJ2-1, with TRBD2 identical over 11 bases. CDR1 MNHNS and CDR2 SASEGT come from the germline V gene. The CDR3 consists of 15 residues. V was clipped by 1 base and J by 9 bases; unmatched bases: 5. Written as DNA, the CDR3 is TGTGCCAGCAGTGAAGAGGGTAGCGGGAGGGTTGAGCAGTTCTTC. Protein: CASSEEGSGRVEQFF.

This clone was seen a few times. The V call is TRBV5-1, the J call TRBJ2-3; 9 nucleotides agree with TRBD1. CDR3 length: 15 residues. The V segment lost 3 bases and the J segment 7 bases; nucleotides outside the gene matches: 9. The germline V gene has CDR1 SGHRS and CDR2 YFSETQ. CDR3 loop: CASSSSGTGINTQYF. The CDR3 bases are TGCGCCAGCAGCTCCTCCGGGACAGGGATTAATACGCAGTATTTT.

This chain joins TRBV5-5 and TRBJ2-3; D is possibly TRBD2 (6 bases). This CDR3 comprises 15 residues. Trimming shortened V by 4 bases and J by 0 bases, and 12 bases separated the two germline ends. Germline CDR1 is SGHKS and CDR2 is YYEKEE (reference sequence). The CDR3 region is CASSIIAASTDTQYF. The CDR3 bases are TGTGCCAGCAGCATAATAGCGGCTAGCACAGATACGCAGTATTTT.

The chain recombines TRBV2 with TRBJ1-3; 7 bases fit TRBD1. J was trimmed by 7 bases and V by 6 bases; bases with no gene match: 6. Germline V gene sequence: CDR1 SNHLY, CDR2 FYNNEI. CDR3 length equals 13 residues. The CDR3 nucleotides read TGTGCCAGCAGGCCTGGGACAGAGAACACCATATATTTT. Translation gives CASRPGTENTIYF.

The chain joins TRBV7-6 to TRBJ2-1, with 9 bases identical to TRBD2. Germline V lookup: CDR1 SGHVS, CDR2 FNYEAQ. This CDR3 is built from 15 residues. With 0 bases clipped from V and 4 bases from J, the junction kept 1 base outside the gene matches. This chain's CDR3 is CASSLAAGGYNEQFF. The DNA for the CDR3 is TGTGCCAGCAGCTTAGCAGCGGGAGGTTACAATGAGCAGTTCTTC.

The V and J genes are TRBV6-4 and TRBJ2-6; no reliable D call. V shed 4 bases and J shed 0 bases, with 7 bases lying between them. Germline lookup yields CDR1 MRHNA and CDR2 SNTAGT. The CDR3 is 15 amino acids. The CDR3 sequence is CASSVRFSGANVLTF. The CDR3 bases are TGTGCCAGCAGTGTGAGATTCTCTGGGGCCAACGTCCTGACTTTC.

The gene calls are TRBV27 and TRBJ1-1; 8 bases are shared with TRBD1. Germline trimming cut 5 bases from V and 2 bases from J; bases unmatched to any gene: 7. The CDR3 runs to 15 residues. CDR1 and CDR2 (germline): MNHEY, SMNVEV (reference sequence). The CDR3: CASSPRTGINTEAFF. For the CDR3, the DNA is TGTGCCAGCAGTCCCCGGACAGGGATTAACACTGAAGCTTTCTTT.

This chain joins TRBV6-5 and TRBJ1-1; a weak D match, TRBD1 (5 bases). Germline V gene lookup returns CDR1 MNHEY and CDR2 SVGAGI. V was shortened by 5 bases and J by 4 bases, with 14 bases between the two germline ends. The CDR3 consists of 14 residues. The CDR3 region is CASSAFDSPTEAFF. CDR3 DNA: TGTGCCAGCAGTGCCTTCGACAGCCCCACTGAAGCTTTCTTT.

This clone came up a few times. V usage is TRBV28 and J usage is TRBJ1-4; perhaps TRBD1 as D (5 bases). This CDR3 has 15 residues. The V gene's germline CDR1 is MDHEN and CDR2 SYDVKM. The germline V and J ends were trimmed by 3 bases and 0 bases, with 8 bases remaining between them. The CDR3 DNA reads as TGTGCCAGCAGTTTCGGGGGTGCAACTAATGAAAAACTGTTTTTT. Translation: CASSFGGATNEKLFF. The full variable domain, with the rest looked up from reference TRBV28 and TRBJ1-4, is DVKVTQSSRYLVKRTGEKVFLECVQDMDHENMFWYRQDPGLGLRLIYFSYDVKMKEKGDIPEGYSVSREKKERFSLILESASTNQTSMYLCASSFGGATNEKLFFGSGTQLSVL.

The chain carries TRBV2 and TRBJ1-5; no reliable D call. In germline, CDR1 is SNHLY, CDR2 FYNNEI. This CDR3 comprises 16 residues. The germline V and J ends were trimmed by 7 bases and 1 base, with 17 bases remaining between them. The CDR3 DNA is TGTGCCAGCACCTGGATGAAAGCGCGGAGCAATCAGCCCCAGCATTTT. Its protein product is CASTWMKARSNQPQHF.

This sequence joins TRBV2 and TRBJ1-1; TRBD1 might be the D (6 bases). This CDR3 is built from 15 residues. Per germline, CDR1 SNHLY and CDR2 FYNNEI. V gave up 2 bases and J gave up 7 bases, with 17 bases separating them. CDR3: CASSERGAGQDEAFF. The CDR3 DNA sequence: TGTGCCAGCAGTGAACGGGGGGCGGGGCAAGATGAAGCTTTCTTT.

The chain is built from TRBV5-1 and TRBJ1-3; possible D gene TRBD1, 6 bases. The CDR3 spans 15 residues. Trimming took off 3 bases at V and 4 bases at J, with 14 bases between the two ends. Germline CDR1 is SGHRS and CDR2 is YFSETQ. As DNA, the CDR3 is TGCGCCAGCAGCTACCCGACAGGTAACGGAAACACCATATATTTT. Translation gives CASSYPTGNGNTIYF.

The gene calls are TRBV2 and TRBJ2-7, with D tentatively TRBD2 (5 bases). The germline V gene has CDR1 SNHLY and CDR2 FYNNEI. V lost 4 bases to trimming and J lost 7 bases, with 17 bases between them. The CDR3 contains 14 residues. The CDR3 loop reads CASSGPGPSGEQYF. The CDR3, as DNA: TGTGCCAGCAGTGGACCGGGTCCCTCGGGGGAGCAGTACTTC.

The chain carries TRBV6-5 and TRBJ1-2; possible D gene TRBD1, 5 bases. The CDR3 is 13 amino acids. In germline, CDR1 is MNHEY, CDR2 SVGAGI. Deletions cut 4 bases from V and 7 bases from J, with 13 bases between. The CDR3 bases are TGTGCCAGCAGTTCTTTCCCTAGGGGTGGCTACACCTTC. This sequence encodes CASSSFPRGGYTF.

The V and J genes are TRBV27 and TRBJ2-3; 9 nucleotides line up with TRBD2. The CDR3 has 15 amino acids. Per the germline V gene, CDR1 is MNHEY and CDR2 is SMNVEV (reference sequence). The ends lost 8 bases at V and 3 bases at J; junction bases unmatched: 9. In nucleotides, the CDR3 is TGTGCCAGCTTACGAGCGGGAGGCGTGACAGATACGCAGTATTTT. This sequence encodes CASLRAGGVTDTQYF.